Listed below are T cell receptor beta chains from one sample, sequenced in a study of shared clonotypes between healthy human individuals. Data came from immunoSEQ multiplex PCR; TCRdb stores just in-frame clones and leaves some out. Of around 2,000,000 clones in the sample, just under 95% were seen once. Sequencing was carried out using naive CD8+ T cells sorted from blood. These receptors were taken from a man younger than 30 in good health. CDR3s include the opening cysteine and the closing phenylalanine or tryptophan. Fields, in order: V gene, J gene, D gene, clone size, CDR3 protein, CDR3 DNA. The D gene is left open where the match is weak. For some rows the clone size is stated as once, few or many, or as a class when expanded; others skip it.

v_call: TRBV27
j_call: TRBJ2-5
d_call: -
clone_size: once
cdr3_aa: CASSNQGTQYF
cdr3_nt: TGTGCCAGCTCCAACCAGGGGACCCAGTACTTC

v_call: TRBV7-9
j_call: TRBJ2-7
d_call: TRBD2
clone_size: few
cdr3_aa: CASSPPWGAGWHEQYF
cdr3_nt: TGTGCCAGCAGCCCGCCTTGGGGAGCGGGGTGGCACGAGCAGTACTTC

v_call: TRBV7-6
j_call: TRBJ2-7
d_call: -
clone_size: -
cdr3_aa: CASSPAPGGWEQYF
cdr3_nt: TGTGCCAGCAGCCCGGCCCCCGGGGGTTGGGAGCAGTACTTC

v_call: TRBV6-5
j_call: TRBJ2-5
d_call: -
clone_size: -
cdr3_aa: CASGPGVIETQYF
cdr3_nt: TGTGCCAGCGGCCCCGGGGTCATAGAGACCCAGTACTTC

v_call: TRBV27
j_call: TRBJ1-2
d_call: -
clone_size: -
cdr3_aa: CASKGGGLYGYTF
cdr3_nt: TGTGCCAGCAAAGGAGGGGGACTCTATGGCTACACCTTC

v_call: TRBV28
j_call: TRBJ2-7
d_call: -
clone_size: -
cdr3_aa: CASSSVSGKGGTYEQYF
cdr3_nt: TGTGCCAGCAGTTCAGTATCAGGGAAAGGGGGGACCTACGAGCAGTACTTC

v_call: TRBV29-1
j_call: TRBJ2-7
d_call: -
clone_size: -
cdr3_aa: CSVGAGVLEQYF
cdr3_nt: TGCAGCGTTGGTGCCGGGGTTCTGGAGCAGTACTTC

v_call: TRBV6-5
j_call: TRBJ2-7
d_call: TRBD1
clone_size: -
cdr3_aa: CASSYSDRGYEQYF
cdr3_nt: TGTGCCAGCAGTTACTCTGACAGGGGCTACGAGCAGTACTTC

v_call: TRBV6-1
j_call: TRBJ1-5
d_call: TRBD1
clone_size: -
cdr3_aa: CASSELAGGLSNQPQHF
cdr3_nt: TGTGCCAGCAGTGAACTGGCAGGGGGCCTTAGCAATCAGCCCCAGCATTTT

v_call: TRBV28
j_call: TRBJ1-2
d_call: -
clone_size: -
cdr3_aa: CASRLPSLGYGYTF
cdr3_nt: TGTGCCAGCAGACTCCCCAGCCTTGGCTATGGCTACACCTTC

v_call: TRBV11-2
j_call: TRBJ1-3
d_call: -
clone_size: -
cdr3_aa: CASSSKRAGNTIYF
cdr3_nt: TGTGCCAGCAGCTCAAAAAGAGCTGGAAACACCATATATTTT

v_call: TRBV4-3
j_call: TRBJ2-7
d_call: -
clone_size: -
cdr3_aa: CASSPNVLGAYEQYF
cdr3_nt: TGCGCCAGCAGCCCCAATGTCTTGGGCGCCTACGAGCAGTACTTC

v_call: TRBV5-1
j_call: TRBJ2-7
d_call: -
clone_size: -
cdr3_aa: CASSLGSTGGLNYEQYF
cdr3_nt: TGCGCCAGCAGCTTGGGGTCTACAGGTGGTCTAAACTACGAGCAGTACTTC

v_call: TRBV5-6
j_call: TRBJ2-3
d_call: TRBD2
clone_size: once
cdr3_aa: CASSSTLADYSTDTQYF
cdr3_nt: TGTGCCAGCAGCTCCACCCTAGCGGACTATAGCACAGATACGCAGTATTTT

v_call: TRBV19
j_call: TRBJ1-6
d_call: TRBD1
clone_size: -
cdr3_aa: CATGQDLYNSPLHF
cdr3_nt: TGTGCCACCGGACAGGATCTGTATAATTCACCCCTCCACTTT

v_call: TRBV15
j_call: TRBJ2-2
d_call: -
clone_size: -
cdr3_aa: CATSNRDLSTGELFF
cdr3_nt: TGTGCCACCAGCAACAGGGATTTGAGCACCGGGGAGCTGTTTTTT

v_call: TRBV15
j_call: TRBJ2-7
d_call: TRBD1
clone_size: -
cdr3_aa: CATSRDPVGTGENEQYF
cdr3_nt: TGTGCCACCAGCAGAGACCCCGTGGGGACAGGGGAAAACGAGCAGTACTTC

v_call: TRBV29-1
j_call: TRBJ2-2
d_call: -
clone_size: -
cdr3_aa: CSVEGRQGITGELFF
cdr3_nt: TGCAGCGTTGAAGGACGGCAGGGAATAACCGGGGAGCTGTTTTTT

v_call: TRBV7-2
j_call: TRBJ1-1
d_call: -
clone_size: -
cdr3_aa: CASSFRTMNTEAFF
cdr3_nt: TGTGCCAGCTCTTTTAGGACGATGAACACTGAAGCTTTCTTT

v_call: TRBV5-1
j_call: TRBJ1-2
d_call: -
clone_size: once
cdr3_aa: CASSFLDSVYGYTF
cdr3_nt: TGTGCCAGCAGCTTTCTTGACAGTGTCTATGGCTACACCTTC